This TCR beta chain was observed in a study of blood T cell repertoires in COVID-19. Assay: immunoSEQ multiplex PCR; the TCRdb copy retains only in-frame clones and omits some. Here the sample spans under 130,000 clones, 85% being singletons. J gave up 2 bases and V 4 bases, and 7 bases lay outside the gene matches. The CDR3 is 16 residues long. Per the germline V gene, CDR1 is KGHDR and CDR2 is SFDVKD. Sequencing used peripheral blood. This clonotype was obtained from a man aged 50-59 years with acute or convalescent COVID-19. The V call is TRBV24-1, the J call TRBJ2-1, with 7 nucleotides matching TRBD2. The CDR3 DNA follows: TGTGCCACCAGTGACCCTCGACTAGCAGCCTACAATGAGCAGTTCTTC. It specifies CATSDPRLAAYNEQFF.